Listed below are T cell receptor beta chains from one sample, sequenced in a study of T cell repertoires in cytomegalovirus infection. The antigens these receptors bind are not known. Via MiXCR, TCRdb re-called the reads, giving one row per CDR3 protein. The profile shows about 770,000 distinct CDR3 sequences, approximately 32% of them singletons. This specimen was cultured CD8+ T cells from PBMCs, taken from culture after CMV antigen stimulation. Every receptor here comes from a human donor in good health (CMV status not recorded). Some clones in this sample may be carry-over from other donors' samples. Both conserved end residues are part of each CDR3. The D gene is left open where the match is weak. Not every row has a clone size; where given, it reads once, few, many or a size class.

clone size | J gene | V gene | D gene | CDR3 DNA | CDR3 protein
few | TRBJ2-1 | TRBV12-5 | TRBD1 | TGTGCCTCCATGGGACAGGGCTACAATGAGCAGTTCTTC | CASMGQGYNEQFF
few | TRBJ1-4 | TRBV7-6 | . | TGTGCCAGCAGCTTAACGGGGGACGGTAATGAAAAACTGTTTTTT | CASSLTGDGNEKLFF
. | TRBJ2-3 | TRBV19 | . | TGTGCCAGTAGTCAGTCGGGGGCAGATACGCAGTATTTT | CASSQSGADTQYF
. | TRBJ1-4 | TRBV7-9 | . | TGTGCCAGCAGCTATGCGGGCGGGAAGAGGGAAAAACTGTTTTTT | CASSYAGGKREKLFF
. | TRBJ2-3 | TRBV7-9 | TRBD1 | TGTGCCAGCAGCATCGACAGGGGGGTTTCGGATTCAGATACGCAGTATTTT | CASSIDRGVSDSDTQYF
. | TRBJ2-1 | TRBV7-8 | . | TGTGCCAGCCGTACTCGCGGGGACTACAATGAGCAGTTCTTC | CASRTRGDYNEQFF
few | TRBJ2-5 | TRBV7-9 | . | TGTGCCAGCAGGCCCTCGGGGGAATGGGAGACCCAGTACTTC | CASRPSGEWETQYF
few | TRBJ1-6 | TRBV7-6 | TRBD1 | TGTGCCAGCAGGGGGGACAGCAATTCACCCCTCCACTTT | CASRGDSNSPLHF
. | TRBJ1-2 | TRBV7-9 | . | TGTGCCAGCAGCTTAGGGCAATTGATAGGCTACACCTTC | CASSLGQLIGYTF
few | TRBJ1-5 | TRBV25-1 | . | TGTGCCAGCAGTGTGGGGGGCTGGAATCAGCCCCAGCATTTT | CASSVGGWNQPQHF
few | TRBJ1-1 | TRBV10-3 | . | TGTGCCATCAGTGAGGACAGTATGAACACTGAAGCTTTCTTT | CAISEDSMNTEAFF
few | TRBJ2-5 | TRBV5-1 | TRBD2 | TGCGCCAGCAGCCCGACAAGCGGGGTCATGGATGAGACCCAGTACTTC | CASSPTSGVMDETQYF
many | TRBJ1-1 | TRBV7-8 | TRBD1 | TGTGCCAGCAGCGCCGGGACAGGGGGCTTCAGAGCTTTCTTT | CASSAGTGGFRAFF
few | TRBJ1-1 | TRBV4-3 | . | TGCGCCAGCAGCCGAACCAGTTTGAACACTGAAGCTTTCTTT | CASSRTSLNTEAFF
. | TRBJ2-4 | TRBV15 | . | TGTGCCACCAGCAGAGACGGTCTATTCGGGATTTTAAACATTCAGTACTTC | CATSRDGLFGILNIQYF
. | TRBJ2-2 | TRBV27 | . | TGTGCCAGCAGTTTAAGGGACTACACCGGGGAGCTGTTTTTT | CASSLRDYTGELFF
few | TRBJ2-6 | TRBV6-2/TRBV6-3 | . | TGTGCCAGCAGTTACCCCGATACCCACCACCCGCCCTCCTCTGGGGCCAACGTCCTGACTTTC | CASSYPDTHHPPSSGANVLTF
. | TRBJ2-3 | TRBV7-2 | . | TGTGCCAGCAGCTTTTCTATTTGGAGAGGCACAGATACGCAGTATTTT | CASSFSIWRGTDTQYF
few | TRBJ2-2 | TRBV7-6 | TRBD1 | TGTGCCAGCAGCTTAGGAGGACAGGCCGGGGAGCTGTTTTTT | CASSLGGQAGELFF